The 25 T cell receptor beta chains below all came from one sample that was sequenced in a study of CD8 T cells in ankylosing spondylitis listed by TCRdb under 2017. Library generation was performed with 5' RACE. The sequencer listed for this sample is Illumina HiSeq 2500. In-frame beta chains were kept once TCRdb had trimmed the public reads at Q25 with fastp and called clones with MiXCR. Rows with one shared CDR3 protein collapse into an entry with the most common genes and DNA. The sample table records about 89,000 distinct CDR3 sequences; roughly 30% of these occur just once. The ten largest make up around 60% of the sample. The sequencing input was blood, either unsorted or a sorted T cell fraction (not recorded which). Source of these receptors: a male donor with ankylosing spondylitis or in good health (not recorded which).

Only one count was recorded for this clonotype. The chain employs TRBV19 and TRBJ1-2; D is possibly TRBD1 (6 bases). V gave up 4 bases and J gave up 4 bases, with 13 bases separating them. The CDR3 extends over 14 amino acids. In germline, CDR1 is LNHDA, CDR2 SQIVND (reference sequence). In DNA form, the CDR3 reads TGTGCCAGTAGTAACGAAGGACAGACCTATGGCTACACCTTC. As protein: CASSNEGQTYGYTF.

This clonotype was counted a few times. V gene TRBV5-1 combines with J gene TRBJ2-1; possible D gene TRBD1, 5 bases. Between the trimmed V and J ends, which lost 7 bases and 6 bases, there was a span of 17 bases. This CDR3 region has 14 residues. Germline lookup yields CDR1 SGHRS and CDR2 YFSETQ. CDR3 loop: CASQRGLGGNEQFF. The CDR3 region has the DNA TGCGCCAGCCAAAGGGGCCTCGGCGGCAATGAGCAGTTCTTC.

This clonotype was counted many times. The chain joins TRBV12-5 to TRBJ1-1, with no clear D. The germline CDR1 and CDR2 sequences are LGHNT and FRNRAP. The CDR3 sequence is 13 residues long. V was trimmed by 6 bases and J by 3 bases, leaving 11 bases between them. CDR3 amino acids: CASGPDGDTEAFF. The CDR3 coding sequence is TGTGCTAGTGGACCGGACGGGGACACTGAAGCTTTCTTT.

The chain links TRBV12-3 or TRBV12-4 to TRBJ1-3, with D perhaps matching TRBD1 (5 bases). CDR3 size: 12 residues. Deletions cut 10 bases from V and 5 bases from J, with 12 bases between. CDR3 nucleotide sequence: TGTGCCACGGTGTTGGGACGAAACACCATATATTTT. As protein: CATVLGRNTIYF.

The V call is TRBV5-1, the J call TRBJ1-6; D possibly corresponds to TRBD1 (5 bases). V was pared by 7 bases and J by 3 bases, with 14 bases between. From germline, CDR1 is SGHRS and CDR2 YFSETQ. The CDR3 length is 15 residues. The CDR3 DNA follows: TGCGCCAGCCGACCCACAGGAGTCTATAATTCACCCCTCCACTTT. Its translation is CASRPTGVYNSPLHF.

This clonotype was counted between two and nine times. V gene TRBV20-1 combines with J gene TRBJ2-7; D may be TRBD2 (6 bases). The CDR3 contains 13 residues. Germline V gene sequence: CDR1 DFQATT, CDR2 SNEGSKA (reference sequence). Trimming removed 6 bases at V and 0 bases at J, with 12 bases between. The CDR3: CSAAAGSSYEQYV. CDR3 nucleotides: TGCAGTGCAGCGGCGGGAAGCTCCTACGAGCAGTACGTC.

This clonotype occurred once. V is TRBV7-3 and J is TRBJ1-1; D gene uncertain. There are 13 residues in the CDR3. From germline, CDR1 is SGHTA and CDR2 FQGTGA. V gave up 5 bases and J gave up 1 base, with 8 bases separating them. The DNA of the CDR3 is TGTGCCAGCAGCCAACAGAGGAACACTGAAGCTTTCTTT. It translates to CASSQQRNTEAFF.

V and J are TRBV29-1 and TRBJ1-1; D not certain. V was pared by 4 bases and J by 0 bases, with 9 bases between. The CDR3 consists of 13 residues. Looked up from germline, CDR1 is SQVTM and CDR2 is ANQGSEA. The CDR3 sequence: CSVALGMNTEAFF. CDR3 nucleotides: TGCAGCGTTGCTCTGGGGATGAACACTGAAGCTTTCTTT.

J is TRBJ2-1 and V is TRBV20-1, with TRBD1 matching 9 bases. This CDR3 is 15 amino acids long. The V gene's germline CDR1 is DFQATT and CDR2 SNEGSKA (reference sequence). The V gene end was trimmed by 0 bases and the J gene end by 4 bases; junction bases not matched to a gene: 4. CDR3 sequence: CSARDLGTGYNEQFF. CDR3 DNA sequence: TGCAGTGCTAGAGATTTGGGGACAGGGTACAATGAGCAGTTCTTC.

The genes are TRBV12-3 or TRBV12-4 and TRBJ2-1, with 11 bases fitting TRBD2. This CDR3 spans 15 amino acids. The ends lost 3 bases at V and 8 bases at J; junction bases unmatched: 6. The CDR3 region is CASSLTSGTDDEQFF. DNA of the CDR3: TGTGCCAGCAGTTTGACTAGCGGGACGGACGATGAGCAGTTCTTC.

There are a few counts of this clonotype. This rearrangement joins TRBV6-5 to TRBJ2-3; 11 bases line up with TRBD2. Looked up from germline, CDR1 is MNHEY and CDR2 is SVGAGI. The CDR3 extends over 16 amino acids. V lost 0 bases to trimming and J lost 5 bases; unmatched junction nucleotides: 4. CDR3 sequence: CASSYSSGGARDTQYF. The DNA for the CDR3 is TGTGCCAGCAGTTACTCTAGCGGGGGGGCTAGAGATACGCAGTATTTT.

This rearrangement joins TRBV5-1 to TRBJ2-2, with 8 bases lining up with TRBD1. The CDR3 spans 16 residues. CDR1 is SGHRS, CDR2 YFSETQ, per germline. V shed 3 bases, J shed 3 bases, and the junction held 7 bases outside the gene matches. CDR3 region: CASSSEDRVYTGELFF. CDR3 coding DNA: TGCGCCAGCAGCTCCGAGGACAGGGTTTACACCGGGGAGCTGTTTTTT.

The chain has TRBV5-1 and TRBJ1-6; D is unresolved. The V end lost 4 bases, the J end lost 5 bases, and 7 bases lay between the germline ends. Germline V gives CDR1 SGHRS, CDR2 YFSETQ. CDR3 length: 13 residues. CDR3 sequence reads: CASSPGDNSPLHF. The CDR3, as DNA: TGCGCCAGCAGCCCGGGTGATAATTCACCCCTCCACTTT.

This clonotype came up a few times. This chain links TRBV7-9 with TRBJ1-2, with no clear D. The ends were cut back, 1 base at V and 3 bases at J, with 15 bases in the middle. There are 16 residues in the CDR3. Germline lookup yields CDR1 SEHNR and CDR2 FQNEAQ (reference sequence). The CDR3 coding sequence is TGTGCCAGCAGCTTAGACCGTCGAGTGTGGGACTATGGCTACACCTTC. Amino acid sequence: CASSLDRRVWDYGYTF.

This clonotype was detected a few times. The genes are TRBV15 and TRBJ2-3; 8 bases are shared with TRBD2. This CDR3 comprises 15 residues. From germline, CDR1 is LNHNV and CDR2 YYDKDF (reference sequence). The V segment lost 5 bases and the J segment 0 bases; nucleotides outside the gene matches: 4. The CDR3 nucleotides read TGTGCCACCAGCGGCGAGCGGGGGAGCACAGATACGCAGTATTTT. Amino acid sequence: CATSGERGSTDTQYF.

This clonotype showed up just a few times. The gene calls are TRBV20-1 and TRBJ1-1, with a weak D call TRBD1 (5 bases). The ends were cut back, 5 bases at V and 0 bases at J, with 10 bases in the middle. Germline V gives CDR1 DFQATT, CDR2 SNEGSKA (reference sequence). CDR3 length equals 13 residues. The CDR3 protein is CSAPRQMNTEAFF. CDR3 DNA sequence: TGCAGTGCTCCCAGACAGATGAACACTGAAGCTTTCTTT.

The chain uses TRBV5-4 and TRBJ2-3; TRBD1 is a possible D gene (6 bases). The CDR3 is 17 amino acids. The V end lost 4 bases, the J end lost 4 bases, and 22 bases lay between the germline ends. Germline V gives CDR1 SGHNT, CDR2 YYREEE (reference sequence). The CDR3 DNA sequence: TGTGCCAGCAGCCCGATACCGGGACAAAAAGGGGCAGATACGCAGTATTTT. Translation: CASSPIPGQKGADTQYF.

The CDR3: CSARDGLAGPSYNEQFF. DNA of the CDR3: TGCAGTGCTAGAGATGGGCTAGCGGGGCCATCCTACAATGAGCAGTTCTTC. The chain carries TRBV20-1 and TRBJ2-1; 9 nucleotides agree with TRBD2. Germline V gives CDR1 DFQATT, CDR2 SNEGSKA (reference sequence). This CDR3 is built from 17 residues. Trimming removed 0 bases from V and 1 base from J; junction bases left unmatched: 7.

V is TRBV2 and J is TRBJ2-1, with D perhaps matching TRBD1 (5 bases). CDR1 is SNHLY and CDR2 is FYNNEI in the germline V gene. The CDR3 is 15 residues long. Trimming removed 6 bases at V and 4 bases at J, with 16 bases between. The CDR3 region is CASRMDIRSYNEQFF. The CDR3 DNA follows: TGTGCCAGCAGGATGGACATCAGATCGTACAATGAGCAGTTCTTC. Combining the CDR3 with reference TRBV2 and TRBJ2-1 gives the whole variable domain EPEVTQTPSHQVTQMGQEVILRCVPISNHLYFYWYRQILGQKVEFLVSFYNNEISEKSEIFDDQFSVERPDGSNFTLKIRSTKLEDSAMYFCASRMDIRSYNEQFFGPGTRLTVL.

J is TRBJ2-5 and V is TRBV18; unclear D gene. Germline V gene data show CDR1 as KGHSH and CDR2 as LQKENI. The CDR3 length is 19 residues. Between the trimmed V and J ends, which lost 3 bases and 3 bases, there was a span of 26 bases. CDR3 region: CASSPMPLPSWSQKETQYF. In DNA form, the CDR3 reads TGTGCCAGCTCACCCATGCCACTCCCATCGTGGTCGCAAAAAGAGACCCAGTACTTC. The variable domain in full, completed from reference TRBV18 and TRBJ2-5, reads NAGVMQNPRHLVRRRGQEARLRCSPMKGHSHVYWYRQLPEEGLKFMVYLQKENIIDESGMPKERFSAEFPKEGPSILRIQQVVRGDSAAYFCASSPMPLPSWSQKETQYFGPGTRLLVL.

This clonotype appeared a few times. The chain has TRBV28 and TRBJ1-1, with TRBD1 matching over 8 bases. Germline loops: CDR1 MDHEN, CDR2 SYDVKM. Germline trimming cut 6 bases from V and 1 base from J; bases unmatched to any gene: 13. There are 17 residues in the CDR3. The CDR3 sequence: CASRSRTGIKGNTEAFF. The CDR3 DNA follows: TGTGCCAGCAGATCGAGGACAGGGATAAAGGGGAACACTGAAGCTTTCTTT.

V is TRBV28 and J is TRBJ1-1, with 8 bases fitting TRBD1. The CDR3 consists of 15 residues. V shed 5 bases and J 5 bases; nucleotides not matched to a gene: 10. CDR1 is MDHEN and CDR2 is SYDVKM in the germline V gene. For the CDR3, the DNA is TGTGCCAGCAGTCCCAGGGGGCGGGGAAGGACTGAAGCTTTCTTT. This codes for CASSPRGRGRTEAFF.

In this sample, this clonotype turned up a few times. The chain recombines TRBV18 with TRBJ1-1, with D uncertain. The CDR3 covers 12 residues. The germline V and J ends were trimmed by 1 base and 1 base, with 1 base remaining between them. Germline V gene sequence: CDR1 KGHSH, CDR2 LQKENI. The CDR3 bases are TGTGCCAGCTCACCACGGAACACTGAAGCTTTCTTT. This translates into CASSPRNTEAFF.

The rearrangement links TRBV7-3 to TRBJ1-1; 8 bases map to TRBD1. V dropped 5 bases and J dropped 5; count of bases not matched to a gene: 7. The length of the CDR3 is 14 residues. Germline V gene data show CDR1 as SGHTA and CDR2 as FQGTGA. CDR3 nucleotides: TGTGCCAGCAGCCCACGGACAGGGTCAACTGAAGCTTTCTTT. Its protein product is CASSPRTGSTEAFF.

This clonotype was found a few times. CDR3 nucleotide sequence: TGCAGTGCTACGGGAGGGGAGGGAGCAGATACGCAGTATTTT. It is translated as CSATGGEGADTQYF. The chain employs TRBV20-1 and TRBJ2-3; 8 bases are a match to TRBD2. Germline CDR1 DFQATT, CDR2 SNEGSKA (reference sequence). This CDR3 has 14 residues. V dropped 4 bases and J dropped 4; count of bases not matched to a gene: 7.